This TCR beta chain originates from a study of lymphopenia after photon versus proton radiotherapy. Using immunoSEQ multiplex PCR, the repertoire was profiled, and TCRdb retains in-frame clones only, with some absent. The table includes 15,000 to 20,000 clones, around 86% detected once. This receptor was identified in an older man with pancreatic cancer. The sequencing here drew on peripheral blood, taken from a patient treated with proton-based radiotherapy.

The CDR3 DNA follows: TGTGCCAGCAGGCGGGACAGGGGAGCTATTGAGCAGTTCTTC. It specifies CASRRDRGAIEQFF. This chain links TRBV7-8 with TRBJ2-1; TRBD1 matches at 10 bases. The J segment lost 9 bases and the V segment lost 6 bases, leaving 8 bases of the junction unmatched. The CDR3 has 14 amino acids. Germline CDR1 reads SGHVS; CDR2 reads FQNEAQ.